This TCR beta chain comes out of a study of Ad26.COV2.S vaccination and SARS-CoV-2 variants. Study observations and caveats: Spike-specific TCR breadth was greater in vaccine than placebo recipients. Substantial breadth in spike-specific CD8+ and CD4+ T cell responses was reportedly seen after vaccination.

The data were produced by immunoSEQ multiplex PCR, yet TCRdb's version contains in-frame clones alone and is incomplete. The sample includes roughly 100,000 clones, around 82% of them seen just once. Germline V gene sequence: CDR1 SGHRS, CDR2 YFSETQ. The CDR3 is 14 amino acids. J lost 2 bases, V lost 4 bases, and 5 bases had no gene match. Concerning this clone itself: The target antigen is unknown.

The receptor's source is a human donor who had recovered from COVID-19. This chain connects TRBV5-1 to TRBJ2-7; 8 bases match TRBD1. The sequenced sample was peripheral blood, obtained after recovery from COVID-19. CDR3 region: CASSTQGGAYEQYF. DNA of the CDR3: TGCGCCAGCAGCACACAGGGGGGAGCCTACGAGCAGTACTTC.